Listed here are 4 T cell receptor beta chains from one sample, sequenced in a study of long-term antiretroviral therapy in people with HIV. Runs used v3.0 of the immunoSEQ assay and were done at survey level. The table came from immunoSEQ multiplex PCR; TCRdb's copy has only in-frame clones and leaves some out. The sample has 25,000 to 35,000 clones; around 85% are singletons. The sequencing here drew on unsorted PBMCs, taken 0.8 years before starting antiretroviral therapy. All receptors come from a man aged 18 to 35 with HIV.

Note on this clone: This same CDR3 is encoded by further DNA sequences in the sample. This chain uses TRBV7-9 with TRBJ1-2; no clear D. The V and J ends lost 5 bases and 8 bases respectively, with 12 bases between them. The CDR3 extends over 12 amino acids. From germline, CDR1 is SEHNR and CDR2 FQNEAQ (reference sequence). CDR3 sequence: CASSLPLGGYTF. DNA of the CDR3: TGTGCCAGCAGCCTCCCCCTTGGGGGCTACACCTTC.

This chain links TRBV6-5 with TRBJ2-2, with D tentatively TRBD1 (5 bases). This CDR3 is built from 15 residues. The germline V gene encodes CDR1 MNHEY and CDR2 SVGAGI. V lost 7 bases to trimming and J lost 2 bases, with 14 bases between them. In DNA, the CDR3 is TGTGCCAGCAAAACTGGGGCTACAAACACCGGGGAGCTGTTTTTT. Translating gives CASKTGATNTGELFF.

The V call is TRBV28, the J call TRBJ1-5; 7 bases map to TRBD1. The CDR3 is made up of 14 amino acids. V shed 5 bases and J 7 bases; nucleotides not matched to a gene: 8. Germline V gene data show CDR1 as MDHEN and CDR2 as SYDVKM. Written as DNA, the CDR3 is TGTGCCAGCAGTGAGACAGGGAGACGCCAGCCCCAGCATTTT. Translation gives CASSETGRRQPQHF. The full variable domain, with the rest looked up from reference TRBV28 and TRBJ1-5, is DVKVTQSSRYLVKRTGEKVFLECVQDMDHENMFWYRQDPGLGLRLIYFSYDVKMKEKGDIPEGYSVSREKKERFSLILESASTNQTSMYLCASSETGRRQPQHFGDGTRLSIL.

J is TRBJ1-1 and V is TRBV28; D not certain. The V end was cut by 7 bases, the J end by 1 base, with 7 bases between. CDR3 length: 12 amino acids. Germline loops: CDR1 MDHEN, CDR2 SYDVKM. CDR3 sequence: CASTETNTEAFF. CDR3 in DNA: TGTGCCAGCACCGAGACGAACACTGAAGCTTTCTTT.